This is a list of T cell receptor beta chains from one sample in a study of T cell clonotyping in hematopoietic cell transplantation. Clones were sequenced by immunoSEQ multiplex PCR, and TCRdb holds only the in-frame ones, with some missing. Here the sample spans around 5,600 clones, about 88% being singletons. The material sequenced was peripheral blood mononuclear cells, taken before stem cell transplant. These receptors all come from a man aged 60-69 years with acute myeloid leukemia. Some clones in this sample may be carry-over from other donors' samples. The CDR3 runs from the conserved cysteine through the conserved F or W. The D gene is left open where the match is weak. Expanded clones get a size class; other rows say once, few or many, or leave the size out.

v_gene	d_gene	abundance	j_gene	CDR3nt	CDR3aa
TRBV5-4	TRBD2	NA	TRBJ2-7	TGTGCCAGCAGCTCTAGCGGGGGAACCTACGAGCAGTACTTC	CASSSSGGTYEQYF
TRBV7-6	TRBD1	NA	TRBJ2-1	TGTGCCAGCAGCTTAGTTGGACAGGGCCGATACAATGAGCAGTTCTTC	CASSLVGQGRYNEQFF
TRBV28	NA	NA	TRBJ1-4	TGTGCCAGCAGCGCAATTGGGACCCTCCAGGGCAAACTGTTTTTT	CASSAIGTLQGKLFF
TRBV11-3	NA	NA	TRBJ1-1	TGTGCCAGCAGCTTATATAACTTAACAGGGACGAACACTGAAGCTTTCTTT	CASSLYNLTGTNTEAFF
TRBV7-2	TRBD2	NA	TRBJ2-1	TGTGCCAGCAGCTTAAGCCTAGCGGTTTACAATGAGCAGTTCTTC	CASSLSLAVYNEQFF
TRBV28	TRBD1	NA	TRBJ2-5	TGTGCCAGCAATACCCGGACAGGCACCGGGGTAGAGACCCAGTACTTC	CASNTRTGTGVETQYF
TRBV5-1	NA	NA	TRBJ2-7	TGCGCCAGCAGCTTGGGGATCGGCGCAGCCTACGAGCAGTACTTC	CASSLGIGAAYEQYF
TRBV6-5	TRBD1	NA	TRBJ2-1	TGTGCCAGCAGTCGGGACAGGGGTATCAACAATGAGCAGTTCTTC	CASSRDRGINNEQFF
TRBV7-6	TRBD2	NA	TRBJ2-1	TGTGCCAGCAGCCTCGTTACTAGCGGGGCACATGAGCAGTTCTTC	CASSLVTSGAHEQFF
TRBV20-1	NA	NA	TRBJ2-5	TGCAGTGCTAGCCTGGAGACCCAGTACTTC	CSASLETQYF
TRBV7-6	TRBD2	few	TRBJ2-1	TGTGCCAGCAGCCCGCTAGCGGGGTGGTCCTACAATGAGCAGTTCTTC	CASSPLAGWSYNEQFF
TRBV29-1	NA	NA	TRBJ1-2	TGCAGCGTTTCCAGGGAGCCAAACTATGGCTACACCTTC	CSVSREPNYGYTF
TRBV5-1	NA	few	TRBJ1-3	TGCGCCAGCAGCTTGCGCGGGCTATCTCGCTCTGGAAACACCATATATTTT	CASSLRGLSRSGNTIYF
TRBV5-1	NA	few	TRBJ1-1	TGCGCCAGCAGCTTGGAGGACAGCACTGAAGCTTTCTTT	CASSLEDSTEAFF
TRBV18	NA	NA	TRBJ1-1	TGTGCCAGCTCTGACAGGATACAGACTGAAGCTTTCTTT	CASSDRIQTEAFF
TRBV7-2	NA	NA	TRBJ2-1	TGTGCCAGCAGCTTACAGGGCCCTTCCTACAATGAGCAGTTCTTC	CASSLQGPSYNEQFF
TRBV19	TRBD1	NA	TRBJ1-1	TGTGCCAGTAGTCCCAGACAGGGTGCTGGGAACACTGAAGCTTTCTTT	CASSPRQGAGNTEAFF
TRBV5-4	NA	NA	TRBJ2-3	TGTGCCAGCAGCCTAGCAGGGGGGGGAACCACAGATACGCAGTATTTT	CASSLAGGGTTDTQYF
TRBV18	NA	NA	TRBJ2-7	TGTGCCAGCTCACCCAGTCGGAAGGGCCGGGATGAGCAGTACTTC	CASSPSRKGRDEQYF
TRBV10-1	NA	NA	TRBJ2-1	TGCGCCAGCAGCGATGACAGGCCGTACAATGAGCAGTTCTTC	CASSDDRPYNEQFF
TRBV11-2	NA	NA	TRBJ2-7	TGTGCCAGCAGTTTTACCGAGGGTTGGAGCTACGAGCAGTACTTC	CASSFTEGWSYEQYF
TRBV6-5	NA	once	TRBJ2-7	TGTGCCAGCAGGAGGGACGTTTTCGAGCAGTACTTC	CASRRDVFEQYF
TRBV19	TRBD1	NA	TRBJ2-7	TGTGCCAGTAGCACCGCGGGACAGGGTACCTACGAGCAGTACTTC	CASSTAGQGTYEQYF
TRBV7-9	TRBD2	NA	TRBJ2-7	TGTGCCAGCAGCCGCGCGGGAGCCCTTCGGAACGAGCAGTACTTC	CASSRAGALRNEQYF
TRBV29-1	TRBD2	once	TRBJ2-7	TGCAGCGTCCTCACCACTAGCGGGAGCTACGAGCAGTACTTC	CSVLTTSGSYEQYF
TRBV2	TRBD1	NA	TRBJ1-2	TGTGCCAGCAGTGATAAGACAGGGCGGTATGGCTACACCTTC	CASSDKTGRYGYTF
TRBV5-1	TRBD1	NA	TRBJ1-4	TGCGCCAGCAGCTTACTAGGACAGGGCCTCGAAAAACTGTTTTTT	CASSLLGQGLEKLFF
TRBV19	TRBD2	once	TRBJ2-1	TGTGCCAGTACCTATGGGACTAGCGGGGGCGAGCAGTTCTTC	CASTYGTSGGEQFF
TRBV5-6	NA	NA	TRBJ1-4	TGTGCCAGCAGCTGGGGGACCGACCGAGGGGAAAAACTGTTTTTT	CASSWGTDRGEKLFF
TRBV4-1	NA	NA	TRBJ1-1	TGCGCCAGCAGCCTAAATTCCGTAGGGTCGTACACTGAAGCTTTCTTT	CASSLNSVGSYTEAFF
TRBV6-6	TRBD1	NA	TRBJ1-5	TGTGCCAGCACCTCAGGGGGCTTCAATCAGCCCCAGCATTTT	CASTSGGFNQPQHF
TRBV27	TRBD2	NA	TRBJ2-3	TGTGCCAGCAGTCCCTGGACTAGCGGGACCACAGATACGCAGTATTTT	CASSPWTSGTTDTQYF
TRBV4-3	NA	few	TRBJ2-7	TGCGCCAGCAGCCAAACGACCAGGAGCTCCTACGAGCAGTACTTC	CASSQTTRSSYEQYF
TRBV19	TRBD2	NA	TRBJ2-7	TGTGCCAGTAGTATTCGGTTAGCGGGTTCCGAGCAGTACTTC	CASSIRLAGSEQYF
TRBV29-1	NA	NA	TRBJ2-7	TGCAGCGGGGAGGGGGCGAGAAATCCCTACGAGCAGTACTTC	CSGEGARNPYEQYF
TRBV27	NA	NA	TRBJ1-4	TGTGCCAGCAGTTTATGGGCCGGGGGTACAACTAATGAAAAACTGTTTTTT	CASSLWAGGTTNEKLFF
TRBV5-1	NA	NA	TRBJ2-2	TGCGCCAGCAACCCGGAGGGAGGTATCACCGGGGAGCTGTTTTTT	CASNPEGGITGELFF
TRBV2	TRBD1	NA	TRBJ2-2	TGTGCCAGCAGTTATTCAAGGGGGCGAACCGGGGAGCTGTTTTTT	CASSYSRGRTGELFF
TRBV30	NA	NA	TRBJ2-3	TGTGCCTGGAGTAATGGCAGGGACGGAGATACGCAGTATTTT	CAWSNGRDGDTQYF
TRBV6-5	TRBD1	NA	TRBJ1-6	TGTGCCAGCAGGGGGACAGGGGGTTTTTCACCCCTCCACTTT	CASRGTGGFSPLHF
TRBV29-1	NA	NA	TRBJ2-7	TGCAGCGTTGGGTCTGCGGTAACCTACGAGCAGTACTTC	CSVGSAVTYEQYF
TRBV9	NA	NA	TRBJ2-1	TGTGCCAGCAGCGTAGGACGGGAAGCCTACAATGAGCAGTTCTTC	CASSVGREAYNEQFF
TRBV25-1	NA	NA	TRBJ2-7	TGTGCCAGCAAATCACAGGGTGACCCGGGCGAGCAGTACTTC	CASKSQGDPGEQYF
TRBV19	NA	NA	TRBJ2-1	TGTGCCAGTAGTTTCGAGACCACTAATGAGCAGTTCTTC	CASSFETTNEQFF
TRBV6-4	NA	NA	TRBJ1-1	TGTGCCAGCAGGTCCTCCCCGAACACTGAAGCTTTCTTT	CASRSSPNTEAFF
TRBV2	NA	few	TRBJ1-4	TGTGCCAGCAAAGGGACGGTGAATAATGAAAAACTGTTTTTT	CASKGTVNNEKLFF
TRBV6-5	NA	NA	TRBJ2-7	TGTGCCAGCTCCAGCGGGTACTACGAGCAGTACTTC	CASSSGYYEQYF
TRBV30	TRBD1	NA	TRBJ2-7	TGTGCCTGGAGTGTTGGGCAGGGGGCTTCTTACGAGCAGTACTTC	CAWSVGQGASYEQYF
TRBV14	NA	once	TRBJ2-5	TGTGCCAGCAGCCAAGCCCAGATTCTGGAGACCCAGTACTTC	CASSQAQILETQYF
TRBV7-2	NA	NA	TRBJ2-7	TGTGCCAGCAGCTTAGGGGCCTACGAGCAGTACTTC	CASSLGAYEQYF
TRBV7-2	NA	NA	TRBJ2-2	TGTGCCAGCTTCTGGGGCGGGGACAACACCGGGGAGCTGTTTTTT	CASFWGGDNTGELFF
TRBV6-5	NA	once	TRBJ1-1	TGTGCCAGCAGTTACGAGGCACAGGGTGAAGCTTTCTTT	CASSYEAQGEAFF
TRBV2	TRBD2	NA	TRBJ2-7	TGTGCCAGCATGCCGGGACTAGGGGCCTACGAGCAGTACTTC	CASMPGLGAYEQYF
TRBV5-1	NA	NA	TRBJ2-5	TGCGCCAGCAGCTTTTCAAGCGGTGGAGAGACCCAGTACTTC	CASSFSSGGETQYF
TRBV10-3	NA	NA	TRBJ2-5	TGTGCCATCGGGGGGACGGCCGAGACCCAGTACTTC	CAIGGTAETQYF
TRBV19	NA	few	TRBJ1-3	TGTGCCAGTAGTATTCAGGACAGACTACCTGGAAACACCATATATTTT	CASSIQDRLPGNTIYF
TRBV19	TRBD1	NA	TRBJ1-1	TGTGCCAGTAGTATAGTAGGGGGCGTAGCTGAAGCTTTCTTT	CASSIVGGVAEAFF